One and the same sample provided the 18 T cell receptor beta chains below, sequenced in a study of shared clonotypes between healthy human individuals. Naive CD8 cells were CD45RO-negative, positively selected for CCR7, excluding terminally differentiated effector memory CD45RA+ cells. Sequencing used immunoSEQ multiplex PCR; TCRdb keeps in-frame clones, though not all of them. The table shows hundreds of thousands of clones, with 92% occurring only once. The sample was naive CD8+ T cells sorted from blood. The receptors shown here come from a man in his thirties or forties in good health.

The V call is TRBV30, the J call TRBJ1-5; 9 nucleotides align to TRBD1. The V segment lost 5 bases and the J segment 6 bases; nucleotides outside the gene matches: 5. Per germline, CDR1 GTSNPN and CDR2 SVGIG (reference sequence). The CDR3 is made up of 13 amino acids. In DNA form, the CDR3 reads TGTGCCTGGGGGACAGGGACAGGTCAGCCCCAGCATTTT. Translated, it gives CAWGTGTGQPQHF.

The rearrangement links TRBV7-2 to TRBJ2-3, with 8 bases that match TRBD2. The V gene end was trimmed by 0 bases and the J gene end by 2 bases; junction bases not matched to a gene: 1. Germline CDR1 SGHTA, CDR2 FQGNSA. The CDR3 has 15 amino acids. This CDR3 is CASSLASGATDTQYF. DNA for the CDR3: TGTGCCAGCAGCTTAGCTAGCGGGGCCACAGATACGCAGTATTTT.

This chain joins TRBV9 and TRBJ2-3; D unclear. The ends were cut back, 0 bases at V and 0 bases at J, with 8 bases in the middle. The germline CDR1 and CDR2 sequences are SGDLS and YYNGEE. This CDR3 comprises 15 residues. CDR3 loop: CASSVVEDSTDTQYF. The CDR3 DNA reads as TGTGCCAGCAGCGTAGTCGAAGATAGCACAGATACGCAGTATTTT.

CDR3 loop: CASSLDSGNQPQHF. CDR3 DNA sequence: TGTGCCAGCAGCTTAGACTCTGGCAATCAGCCCCAGCATTTT. The V and J genes are TRBV7-9 and TRBJ1-5, with no clear D. Germline lookup yields CDR1 SEHNR and CDR2 FQNEAQ (reference sequence). V gave up 1 base and J gave up 2 bases, with 6 bases separating them. This CDR3 is built from 14 residues.

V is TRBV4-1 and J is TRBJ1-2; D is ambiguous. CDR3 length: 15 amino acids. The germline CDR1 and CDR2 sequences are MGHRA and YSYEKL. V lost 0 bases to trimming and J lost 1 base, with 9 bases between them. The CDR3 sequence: CASSQEGQSNYGYTF. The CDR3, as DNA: TGCGCCAGCAGCCAAGAGGGTCAGAGTAACTATGGCTACACCTTC.

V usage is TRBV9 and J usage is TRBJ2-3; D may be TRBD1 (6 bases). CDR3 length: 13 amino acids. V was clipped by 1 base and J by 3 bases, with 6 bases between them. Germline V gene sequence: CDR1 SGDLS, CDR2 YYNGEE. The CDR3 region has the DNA TGTGCCAGCAGCGTACAGGGGACAGATACGCAGTATTTT. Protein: CASSVQGTDTQYF.

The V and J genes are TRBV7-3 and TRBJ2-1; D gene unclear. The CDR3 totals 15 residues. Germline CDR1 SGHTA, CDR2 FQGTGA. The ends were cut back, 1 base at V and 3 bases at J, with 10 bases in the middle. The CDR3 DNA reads TGTGCCAGCAGCTTAAATTATGGCAGCTACAATGAGCAGTTCTTC. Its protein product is CASSLNYGSYNEQFF. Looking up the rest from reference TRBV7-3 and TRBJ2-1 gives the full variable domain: GAGVSQTPSNKVTEKGKYVELRCDPISGHTALYWYRQSLGQGPEFLIYFQGTGAADDSGLPNDRFFAVRPEGSVSTLKIQRTERGDSAVYLCASSLNYGSYNEQFFGPGTRLTVL.

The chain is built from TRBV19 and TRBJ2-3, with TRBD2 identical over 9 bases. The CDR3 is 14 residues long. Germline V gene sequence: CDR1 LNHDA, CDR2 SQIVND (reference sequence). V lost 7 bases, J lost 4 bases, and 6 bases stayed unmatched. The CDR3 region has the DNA TGTGCCAGTAACAGGCGGGAGGGCCCAGATACGCAGTATTTT. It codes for CASNRREGPDTQYF.

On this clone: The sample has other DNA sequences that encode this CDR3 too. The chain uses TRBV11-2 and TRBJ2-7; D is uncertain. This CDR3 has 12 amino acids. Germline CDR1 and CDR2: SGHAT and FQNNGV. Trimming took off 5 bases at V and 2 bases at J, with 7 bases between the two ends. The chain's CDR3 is CASSPGTYEQYF. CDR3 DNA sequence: TGTGCCAGCAGCCCCGGCACCTACGAGCAGTACTTC.

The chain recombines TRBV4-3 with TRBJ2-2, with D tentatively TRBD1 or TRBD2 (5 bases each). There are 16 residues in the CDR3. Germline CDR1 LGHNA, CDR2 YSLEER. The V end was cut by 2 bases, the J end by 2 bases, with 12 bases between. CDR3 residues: CASSQPKGDNTGELFF. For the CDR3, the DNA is TGCGCCAGCAGCCAACCGAAAGGGGACAACACCGGGGAGCTGTTTTTT.

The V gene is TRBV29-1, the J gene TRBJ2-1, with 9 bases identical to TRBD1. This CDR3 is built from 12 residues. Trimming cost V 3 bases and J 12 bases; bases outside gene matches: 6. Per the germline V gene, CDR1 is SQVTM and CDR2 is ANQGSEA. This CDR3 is CSVEDRGFAQFF. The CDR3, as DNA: TGCAGCGTTGAGGACAGGGGATTTGCGCAGTTCTTC.

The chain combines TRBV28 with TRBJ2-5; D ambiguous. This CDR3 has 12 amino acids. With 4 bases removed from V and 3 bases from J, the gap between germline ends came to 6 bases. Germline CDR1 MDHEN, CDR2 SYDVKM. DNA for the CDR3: TGTGCCAGCAGTTGGGCAGAAGAGACCCAGTACTTC. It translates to CASSWAEETQYF.

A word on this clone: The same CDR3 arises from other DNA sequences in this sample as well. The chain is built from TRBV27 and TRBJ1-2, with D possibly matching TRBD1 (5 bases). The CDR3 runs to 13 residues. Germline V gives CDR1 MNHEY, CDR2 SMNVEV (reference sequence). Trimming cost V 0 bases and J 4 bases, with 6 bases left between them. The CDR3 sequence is CASSLSGVYGYTF. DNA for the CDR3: TGTGCCAGCAGTTTATCAGGGGTCTATGGCTACACCTTC.

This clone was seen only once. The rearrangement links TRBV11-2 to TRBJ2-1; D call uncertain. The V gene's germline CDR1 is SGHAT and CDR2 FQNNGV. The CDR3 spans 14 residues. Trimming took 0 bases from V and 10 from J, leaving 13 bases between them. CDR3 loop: CASSLDWSGAEQFF. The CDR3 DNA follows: TGTGCCAGCAGCTTAGATTGGTCCGGCGCCGAGCAGTTCTTC.

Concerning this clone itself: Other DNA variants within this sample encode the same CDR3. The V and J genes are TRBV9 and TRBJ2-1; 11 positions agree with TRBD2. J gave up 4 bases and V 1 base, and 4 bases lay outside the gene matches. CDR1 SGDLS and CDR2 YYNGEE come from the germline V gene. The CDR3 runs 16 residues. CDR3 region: CASSVRTSGLYNEQFF. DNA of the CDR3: TGTGCCAGCAGCGTAAGGACTAGCGGGTTGTACAATGAGCAGTTCTTC.

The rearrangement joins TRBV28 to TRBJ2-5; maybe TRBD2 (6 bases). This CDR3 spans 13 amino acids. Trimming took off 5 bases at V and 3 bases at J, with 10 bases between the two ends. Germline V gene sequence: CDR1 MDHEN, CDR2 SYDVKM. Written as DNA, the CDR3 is TGTGCCAGCAGTGACCCGGGGGAAGAGACCCAGTACTTC. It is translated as CASSDPGEETQYF. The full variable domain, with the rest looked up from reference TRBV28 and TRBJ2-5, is DVKVTQSSRYLVKRTGEKVFLECVQDMDHENMFWYRQDPGLGLRLIYFSYDVKMKEKGDIPEGYSVSREKKERFSLILESASTNQTSMYLCASSDPGEETQYFGPGTRLLVL.

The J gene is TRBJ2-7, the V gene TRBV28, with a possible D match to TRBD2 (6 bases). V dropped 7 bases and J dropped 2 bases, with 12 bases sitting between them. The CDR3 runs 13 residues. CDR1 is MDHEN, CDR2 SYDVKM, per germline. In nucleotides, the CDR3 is TGTGCCAGCACCGGACGGGAGACCTACGAGCAGTACTTC. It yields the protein CASTGRETYEQYF.

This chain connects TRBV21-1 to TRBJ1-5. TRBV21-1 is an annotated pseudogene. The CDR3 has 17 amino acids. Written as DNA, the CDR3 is TGTGCCAGCATGGCCCGATATTGGTCGGATCCCAATCAGCCCCAGCATTTT. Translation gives CASMARYWSDPNQPQHF.